The rows below give T cell receptor beta chains drawn from one sample of a study of tumor-infiltrating lymphocytes in localized non-small cell lung cancer. Data came from immunoSEQ multiplex PCR; TCRdb stores just in-frame clones and leaves some out. The sample lists 10,000 to 13,000 clones, approximately 83% occurring once. The specimen was uninvolved lung tissue not adjacent to the tumor. These receptors came from a human donor with non-small cell lung cancer. Each CDR3 is given with its conserved first and last residue. The order of the fields is D gene, CDR3 length, V gene, J gene, clone size, CDR3 protein, CDR3 DNA. A D gene is named only where the DNA matches it firmly. Expanded clones get a size class; other rows say once, few or many, or leave the size out.

D gene: -; CDR3 length: 12; V gene: TRBV30; J gene: TRBJ1-2; clone size: -; CDR3 protein: CASSGGSEGYTF; CDR3 DNA: TGTGCCTCCTCTGGGGGGTCTGAGGGCTACACCTTC
D gene: -; CDR3 length: 16; V gene: TRBV30; J gene: TRBJ2-2; clone size: -; CDR3 protein: CAWSRQGSEGHGELFF; CDR3 DNA: TGTGCCTGGAGCCGCCAGGGGTCCGAGGGACACGGGGAGCTGTTTTTT
D gene: -; CDR3 length: 14; V gene: TRBV6-1; J gene: TRBJ2-5; clone size: -; CDR3 protein: CASSVPVQAETQYF; CDR3 DNA: TGTGCCAGCAGTGTCCCGGTCCAAGCGGAGACCCAGTACTTC
D gene: TRBD2; CDR3 length: 16; V gene: TRBV2; J gene: TRBJ2-1; clone size: -; CDR3 protein: CASRGSGGSSYNEQFF; CDR3 DNA: TGTGCCAGCAGGGGGAGCGGGGGCAGCTCCTACAATGAGCAGTTCTTC
D gene: TRBD1; CDR3 length: 13; V gene: TRBV29-1; J gene: TRBJ1-2; clone size: -; CDR3 protein: CSVWTGGNRGYTF; CDR3 DNA: TGCAGCGTTTGGACAGGGGGCAATCGGGGCTACACCTTC
D gene: TRBD2; CDR3 length: 13; V gene: TRBV7-9; J gene: TRBJ2-7; clone size: once; CDR3 protein: CASSLSGTNEQYF; CDR3 DNA: TGTGCCAGCAGCTTATCCGGGACTAACGAGCAGTACTTC
D gene: -; CDR3 length: 17; V gene: TRBV14; J gene: TRBJ2-7; clone size: -; CDR3 protein: CASSQDSGVWSSYEQYF; CDR3 DNA: TGTGCCAGCAGCCAAGATAGTGGGGTTTGGAGCTCCTACGAGCAGTACTTC
D gene: -; CDR3 length: 15; V gene: TRBV11-2; J gene: TRBJ2-7; clone size: -; CDR3 protein: CASSLSQGASYEQYF; CDR3 DNA: TGTGCCAGCAGCCTATCACAGGGAGCTTCCTACGAGCAGTACTTC
D gene: -; CDR3 length: 12; V gene: TRBV6-1; J gene: TRBJ2-7; clone size: few; CDR3 protein: CASKRESYEQYF; CDR3 DNA: TGTGCCAGCAAAAGGGAGTCCTACGAGCAGTACTTC
D gene: -; CDR3 length: 14; V gene: TRBV7-9; J gene: TRBJ1-4; clone size: -; CDR3 protein: CASSLVGTNEKLFF; CDR3 DNA: TGTGCCAGCAGCTTAGTGGGGACTAATGAAAAACTGTTTTTT
D gene: -; CDR3 length: 16; V gene: TRBV9; J gene: TRBJ1-3; clone size: -; CDR3 protein: CASSARDGSSGNTIYF; CDR3 DNA: TGTGCCAGCAGCGCTCGGGACGGATCCTCTGGAAACACCATATATTTT
D gene: -; CDR3 length: 16; V gene: TRBV5-3; J gene: TRBJ2-3; clone size: -; CDR3 protein: CARSFIWSSGTDTQYF; CDR3 DNA: TGTGCCAGAAGCTTCATCTGGTCTTCGGGCACAGATACGCAGTATTTT
D gene: -; CDR3 length: 13; V gene: TRBV10-3; J gene: TRBJ1-4; clone size: -; CDR3 protein: CAISESTNEKLFF; CDR3 DNA: TGTGCCATCAGTGAGTCTACTAATGAAAAACTGTTTTTT
D gene: -; CDR3 length: 15; V gene: TRBV19; J gene: TRBJ2-1; clone size: -; CDR3 protein: CASSIGGLGGFEQFF; CDR3 DNA: TGTGCCAGTAGTATCGGTGGACTAGGGGGGTTTGAGCAGTTCTTC
D gene: -; CDR3 length: 14; V gene: TRBV11-1; J gene: TRBJ2-7; clone size: -; CDR3 protein: CASSGGPSSYEQYF; CDR3 DNA: TGTGCCAGCAGTGGGGGGCCATCCTCCTACGAGCAGTACTTC
D gene: -; CDR3 length: 13; V gene: TRBV5-6; J gene: TRBJ1-4; clone size: -; CDR3 protein: CASSHRVDEKLFF; CDR3 DNA: TGTGCCAGCAGCCACAGGGTTGATGAAAAACTGTTTTTT